These 9 T cell receptor beta chains were all obtained from the same sample, sequenced in a study of T cells after posttransplantation cyclophosphamide. Profiled with immunoSEQ multiplex PCR; TCRdb holds only in-frame clones, not every one. Of 15,000 to 20,000 clones in the sample, approximately 78% are singletons; the top ten hold about 2.8%. Controls had myeloablative marrow grafts with methotrexate and calcineurin inhibitor, sampled at 1 year. The sample was PBMCs, taken 441 days after allogeneic stem cell transplant with calcineurin inhibitor and methotrexate. The receptor set was obtained from a male patient in his thirties who received an allogeneic stem cell transplant from an unrelated donor, was CMV-positive, and had acute and chronic GVHD. A subset of T cells may come from the graft donor.

This chain uses TRBV6-6 with TRBJ2-7; D not resolved. Germline V CDR1 and CDR2: MNHNY, SVGAGI (reference sequence). CDR3 length: 15 residues. The V end lost 7 bases, the J end lost 0 bases, and 16 bases lay between the germline ends. The CDR3 sequence is CASNHLGGASYEQYF. CDR3 in DNA: TGTGCCAGCAACCATCTGGGTGGAGCCTCCTACGAGCAGTACTTC.

This sequence joins TRBV5-1 and TRBJ2-3; the match to TRBD2 covers 11 bases. CDR1 and CDR2 from the germline V gene are SGHRS and YFSETQ. V trimming: 7 bases; J trimming: 2 bases; junction bases outside the gene matches: 21. The CDR3 runs 20 residues. The CDR3 coding sequence is TGCGCCAGCGCCCTCTTCCCGGCTAGCGGGGGGACTCGATCCACAGATACGCAGTATTTT. This codes for CASALFPASGGTRSTDTQYF.

The chain links TRBV5-6 to TRBJ2-2, with 12 bases aligning to TRBD1. The CDR3 has 17 residues. The germline gives CDR1 SGHDT, CDR2 YYEEEE. Losses at the gene ends were 4 bases for V and 4 bases for J; bases not matched to a gene: 8. CDR3 DNA: TGTGCCAGCAGCCAAGGGACAGGGGGCGCCTTCACCGGGGAGCTGTTTTTT. Protein: CASSQGTGGAFTGELFF.

This clone appeared a few times. This sequence joins TRBV19 and TRBJ1-1; D is ambiguous. The germline CDR1 and CDR2 sequences are LNHDA and SQIVND (reference sequence). V lost 7 bases and J lost 0, with 15 bases in between. This CDR3 is 15 amino acids long. CDR3 coding DNA: TGTGCCAGTACCATCCAAGGAGTTATGAACACTGAAGCTTTCTTT. It translates to CASTIQGVMNTEAFF. The complete variable domain, with remaining parts taken from reference TRBV19 and TRBJ1-1, reads DGGITQSPKYLFRKEGQNVTLSCEQNLNHDAMYWYRQDPGQGLRLIYYSQIVNDFQKGDIAEGYSVSREKKESFPLTVTSAQKNPTAFYLCASTIQGVMNTEAFFGQGTRLTVV.

This chain links TRBV4-3 with TRBJ2-5; 8 bases line up with TRBD1. This CDR3 region has 17 residues. The V gene end was trimmed by 0 bases and the J gene end by 2 bases; junction bases not matched to a gene: 8. CDR1 LGHNA and CDR2 YSLEER come from the germline V gene. The CDR3 sequence: CASSQDIVYRGQETQYF. CDR3 coding DNA: TGCGCCAGCAGCCAAGATATTGTTTACAGGGGGCAAGAGACCCAGTACTTC.

The gene calls are TRBV29-1 and TRBJ2-3, with 8 bases that match TRBD1. Per the germline V gene, CDR1 is SQVTM and CDR2 is ANQGSEA. V lost 5 bases, J lost 1 base, and 11 bases stayed unmatched. The CDR3 sequence is 16 residues long. This CDR3 is CSVYDSGGRGTDTQYF. The CDR3 nucleotides read TGCAGCGTTTACGATTCAGGGGGCAGGGGCACAGATACGCAGTATTTT.

The chain combines TRBV11-2 with TRBJ2-7; 9 nucleotides line up with TRBD1. The V and J ends lost 5 bases and 3 bases, in that order; junction bases with no gene match: 11. Germline V gene sequence: CDR1 SGHAT, CDR2 FQNNGV. The CDR3 sequence is 16 residues long. CDR3 loop: CASSRRGTGQGYEQYF. The CDR3 DNA reads TGTGCCAGCAGCCGACGGGGGACGGGACAGGGCTACGAGCAGTACTTC.

The chain combines TRBV27 with TRBJ1-2; D gene ambiguous. The CDR3 sequence is 14 residues long. V gave up 3 bases and J gave up 0 bases, with 8 bases separating them. Germline values: CDR1 MNHEY, CDR2 SMNVEV (reference sequence). The CDR3 region has the DNA TGTGCCAGCAGTTTGTCTGACACTAACTATGGCTACACCTTC. This translates into CASSLSDTNYGYTF.

This chain uses TRBV9 with TRBJ2-1; 13 bases fit TRBD2. Trimming took 1 base from V and 2 from J; bases not matched to a gene: 12. Per the germline V gene, CDR1 is SGDLS and CDR2 is YYNGEE. The CDR3 runs to 20 residues. CDR3 region: CASSVSGRGLAGNTYNEQFF. In nucleotides, the CDR3 is TGTGCCAGCAGCGTATCAGGACGGGGACTAGCGGGAAATACCTACAATGAGCAGTTCTTC.